This TCR beta chain comes out of a study of blood T cells in healthy people across ages. With a J-beta primer mix and a sample-barcoded 5' primer, a second PCR ran about 7 to 12 cycles. One entry per CDR3 protein, called by TCRdb with MiXCR from the 5' RACE reads. Of around 650,000 distinct CDR3 sequences listed, 32% are singletons. Each sample had at least 6.5 million PBMCs isolated. The ends were cut back, 3 bases at V and 2 bases at J, with 11 bases in the middle. This CDR3 is 15 amino acids long. In germline, CDR1 is MNHNS, CDR2 SASEGT. This clonotype was detected a few times. Sequenced material: blood. V usage is TRBV6-1 and J usage is TRBJ2-1; unclear D gene. The origin of this receptor is a woman of 80 years or more in good health. The CDR3 sequence: CASSDRRRPYNEQFF. In nucleotides, the CDR3 is TGTGCCAGCAGTGACCGTCGTCGCCCCTACAATGAGCAGTTCTTC.